Here is one T cell receptor beta chain with its context. The data derive from a study of blood T cell repertoires in COVID-19. Recruits, aged about 18 to 89 years, lived in approximately 26 US areas. Sequencing was performed with immunoSEQ multiplex PCR; in TCRdb, only in-frame clones are kept and a portion is missing. The table lists over 400,000 clones, 75% to 90% of them singletons. Material for sequencing was PBMCs or T cells enriched from blood (not recorded which). The clonotype originates from a woman aged 55-70 years who had recovered from COVID-19.

The CDR3 DNA is TGTGCCAGCAGGGGGGGACAGGGTGGTCACACTGAAGCTTTCTTT. Translating it yields CASRGGQGGHTEAFF. The chain recombines TRBV6-5 with TRBJ1-1; 9 bases are shared with TRBD1. CDR1 is MNHEY and CDR2 is SVGAGI in the germline V gene. The CDR3 covers 15 residues. With 6 bases clipped from V and 3 bases from J, the junction kept 8 bases outside the gene matches.